This T cell receptor (beta chain) derives from a study of T cell repertoires in cytomegalovirus infection. Notes on the study in general: The study identified carriers of CMV plus the relevant HLA from cumulative public TCR beta family frequency.

This clonotype was counted at least ten times. Its antigen is currently unknown. TCRdb reprocessed the reads with MiXCR, giving one entry per CDR3 protein. This table has around 710,000 distinct CDR3 sequences, 29% appearing once. This specimen was cultured CD8+ T cells from PBMCs, taken from culture after CMV antigen stimulation. This TCR was sampled from a human donor in good health (CMV status not recorded). Some clones in this sample may be carry-over from other donors' samples.

This chain's CDR3 is CASSPGSGANVLTF. The CDR3 DNA follows: TGTGCCAGCAGCCCAGGGTCTGGGGCCAACGTCCTGACTTTC. The V gene is TRBV27, the J gene TRBJ2-6, with D perhaps matching TRBD1 (5 bases). The germline V gene has CDR1 MNHEY and CDR2 SMNVEV (reference sequence). CDR3 length equals 14 residues. V gave up 6 bases and J gave up 1 base, with 7 bases separating them.